The 8 T cell receptor beta chains presented below share a single source sample, sequenced in a study of T cells in Graves' hyperthyroidism and ophthalmopathy. The CDR3 regions of TCR beta were amplified from RNA transcripts. HTBI primers were the set used in a first-round RT-PCR of the TCR CDR3. Via MiXCR, TCRdb re-called the multiplex PCR reads, giving one row per CDR3 protein. This table has over 250,000 distinct CDR3 sequences, 20% to 25% appearing once. The sequencing sample was made of blood. The receptor set was obtained from a young man with Graves' ophthalmopathy.

This chain joins TRBV11-1 and TRBJ2-4; TRBD2 agrees at 14 bases. Per the germline V gene, CDR1 is SGHAT and CDR2 is FQDESV (reference sequence). The trim removed 5 bases at V and 9 bases at J, leaving 9 bases unmatched. CDR3 length equals 16 residues. The chain's CDR3 is CASSTGTSGSQSIQYF. For the CDR3, the DNA is TGTGCCAGCAGCACCGGGACTAGCGGGAGTCAAAGCATTCAGTACTTC.

Ten or more counts support this clonotype. The V and J genes are TRBV5-1 and TRBJ2-3; no firm D call. V shed 0 bases and J shed 4 bases, with 12 bases lying between them. This CDR3 region has 15 residues. Germline V gives CDR1 SGHRS, CDR2 YFSETQ. Here the CDR3 DNA reads TGCGCCAGCAGCTTGGGGTCGGCAGTAGCAGATACGCAGTATTTT. Its protein product is CASSLGSAVADTQYF.

V and J are TRBV28 and TRBJ2-1; 11 bases agree with TRBD2. The CDR3 totals 18 residues. Germline CDR1 is MDHEN and CDR2 is SYDVKM. Trimming at V came to 4 bases and at J to 0 bases, leaving 8 bases not matched to a gene. CDR3 in DNA: TGTGCCAGCAGTTCCCCCCGAACTAGCGGGAGCTCCTACAATGAGCAGTTCTTC. Its protein product is CASSSPRTSGSSYNEQFF.

This clonotype was seen a handful of times. The chain has TRBV9 and TRBJ2-7, with 9 bases identical to TRBD1. There are 13 residues in the CDR3. CDR1 SGDLS and CDR2 YYNGEE come from the germline V gene. V lost 4 bases to trimming and J lost 6 bases; unmatched junction nucleotides: 5. CDR3 DNA: TGTGCCAGCAGCATTCGACAGGGGGGCGAGCAGTACTTC. This gives the protein CASSIRQGGEQYF.

This sequence joins TRBV9 and TRBJ2-5, with a weak D call TRBD1 (6 bases). This CDR3 region has 15 residues. V was clipped by 2 bases and J by 5 bases, with 16 bases between them. Germline V gene lookup returns CDR1 SGDLS and CDR2 YYNGEE. The CDR3 bases are TGTGCCAGCAGCGTTAGACGGGACATCGGCGAGACCCAGTACTTC. It specifies CASSVRRDIGETQYF. The complete variable domain, with remaining parts taken from reference TRBV9 and TRBJ2-5, reads DSGVTQTPKHLITATGQRVTLRCSPRSGDLSVYWYQQSLDQGLQFLIQYYNGEERAKGNILERFSAQQFPDLHSELNLSSLELGDSALYFCASSVRRDIGETQYFGPGTRLLVL.

The chain joins TRBV7-9 to TRBJ2-5, with D maybe TRBD1 (6 bases). Trimming shortened V by 1 base and J by 3 bases, and 15 bases separated the two germline ends. Germline V gene data show CDR1 as SEHNR and CDR2 as FQNEAQ (reference sequence). CDR3 length: 16 residues. Written as DNA, the CDR3 is TGTGCCAGCAGCTTAGGCCGGGACACAAGAAAAGAGACCCAGTACTTC. This translates into CASSLGRDTRKETQYF.

The chain recombines TRBV6-2 or TRBV6-3 with TRBJ2-7; 7 nucleotides match TRBD1. Germline V gene data show CDR1 as MNHEY and CDR2 as SVGEGT. V dropped 6 bases and J dropped 0; count of bases not matched to a gene: 8. This CDR3 contains 15 residues. The chain's CDR3 is CASSRQGSSSYEQYF. The CDR3 nucleotides read TGTGCCAGCAGCCGACAGGGCTCAAGCTCCTACGAGCAGTACTTC.

This clonotype was seen at least ten times. This chain uses TRBV6-1 with TRBJ2-2; 7 bases are shared with TRBD1. CDR1 and CDR2 from the germline V gene are MNHNS and SASEGT. The CDR3 is 16 residues long. Trimming removed 7 bases from V and 2 bases from J; junction bases left unmatched: 10. The CDR3 DNA follows: TGTGCCAGCACCCTGGGGGACAGATATAACACCGGGGAGCTGTTTTTT. It codes for CASTLGDRYNTGELFF.